This paragraph covers one T cell receptor beta chain sequence. The sample originates from a study of T cell responses to AZD1222 COVID-19 vaccine. The repertoire was sequenced with immunoSEQ multiplex PCR; TCRdb's copy has only in-frame clones and lacks some. The sample consists of some 180,000 clones, roughly 93% of them appearing once. The CDR3 sequence is 14 residues long. CDR1 SGHVS and CDR2 FQNEAQ come from the germline V gene. Trimming left V 1 base short and J 4 bases short, with 10 bases between. The sequenced sample was peripheral blood, obtained 28 days after the second dose of the MenACWY control vaccine. This TCR was sampled from an adult who received the MenACWY meningococcal vaccine as a control. The genes are TRBV7-8 and TRBJ1-2; D is undetermined. In DNA, the CDR3 is TGTGCCAGCAGCTTAGTAGAGGGAAGCTATGGCTACACCTTC. It is translated as CASSLVEGSYGYTF.